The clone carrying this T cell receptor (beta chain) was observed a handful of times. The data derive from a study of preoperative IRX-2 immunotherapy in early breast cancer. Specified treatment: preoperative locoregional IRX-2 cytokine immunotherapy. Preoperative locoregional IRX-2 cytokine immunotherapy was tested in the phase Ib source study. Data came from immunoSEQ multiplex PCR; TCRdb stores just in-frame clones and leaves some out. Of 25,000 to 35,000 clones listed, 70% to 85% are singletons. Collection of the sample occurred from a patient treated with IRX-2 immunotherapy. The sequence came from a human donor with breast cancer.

CDR3 sequence (DNA): TGTGCCAGCAGTTTTCGGACTAGCGTTACAGATACGCAGTATTTT. Residues: CASSFRTSVTDTQYF. V usage is TRBV6-7 and J usage is TRBJ2-3; 9 bases are shared with TRBD2. TRBV6-7 is an open reading frame whose function is uncertain. CDR3 length: 15 amino acids. V shed 4 bases, J shed 3 bases, and the junction held 5 bases outside the gene matches.